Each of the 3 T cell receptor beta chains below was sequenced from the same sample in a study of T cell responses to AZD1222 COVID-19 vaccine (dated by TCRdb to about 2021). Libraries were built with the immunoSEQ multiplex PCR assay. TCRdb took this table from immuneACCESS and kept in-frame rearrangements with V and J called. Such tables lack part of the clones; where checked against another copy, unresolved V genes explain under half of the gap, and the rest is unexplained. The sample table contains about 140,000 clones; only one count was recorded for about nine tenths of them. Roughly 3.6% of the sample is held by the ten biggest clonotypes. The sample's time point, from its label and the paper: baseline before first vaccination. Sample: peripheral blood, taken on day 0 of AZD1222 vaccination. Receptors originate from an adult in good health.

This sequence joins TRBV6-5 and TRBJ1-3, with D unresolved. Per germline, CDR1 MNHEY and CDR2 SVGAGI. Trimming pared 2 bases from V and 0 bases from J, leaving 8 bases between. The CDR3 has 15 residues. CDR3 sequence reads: CASSYGKLSGNTIYF. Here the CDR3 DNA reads TGTGCCAGCAGTTACGGGAAGCTCTCTGGAAACACCATATATTTT.

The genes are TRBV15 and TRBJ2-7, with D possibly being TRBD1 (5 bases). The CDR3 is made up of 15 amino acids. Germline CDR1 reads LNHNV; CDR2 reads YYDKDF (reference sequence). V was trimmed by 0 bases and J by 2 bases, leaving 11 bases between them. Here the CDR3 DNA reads TGTGCCACCAGCAGAGATTCCCAGGGTGCCTACGAGCAGTACTTC. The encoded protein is CATSRDSQGAYEQYF.

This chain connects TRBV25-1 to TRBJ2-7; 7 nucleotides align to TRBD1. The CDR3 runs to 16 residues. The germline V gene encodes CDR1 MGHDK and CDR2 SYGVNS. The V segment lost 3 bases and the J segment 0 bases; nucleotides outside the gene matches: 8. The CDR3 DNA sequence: TGTGCCAGCAGTGATCCAGGGGGTGCCCGCTCCTACGAGCAGTACTTC. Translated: CASSDPGGARSYEQYF.